Detailed here is one T cell receptor (beta chain). Germline values: CDR1 MNHEY, CDR2 SVGAGI. Trimming took off 8 bases at V and 6 bases at J, with 17 bases between the two ends. The CDR3 has 14 amino acids. Those enrolled, adults aged roughly 18 to 90 years, came from 25 or so US areas. This specimen belongs to a study of blood T cell repertoires in COVID-19. Study-wide context: Whether acute or convalescent, the COVID-19 samples came from the United States, Italy and Spain. PBMCs, B-cell-depleted T cells, or T cells provided the cDNA or gDNA that made up the material.

Original analysis: Estimation of nucleated cell counts was performed using reference gene primer amplification. Profiling relied on immunoSEQ multiplex PCR, and the TCRdb table lists in-frame clones only, not all of them. From that table come the V and J calls and clone size; the DNA was used to work out D and trimming. The sample includes under 500,000 clones, over 75% of them seen just once. The gene calls are TRBV6-5 and TRBJ1-5, with D perhaps matching TRBD1 (5 bases). Sample: PBMCs or T cells enriched from blood (not recorded which). The clonotype comes from a young man who had recovered from COVID-19. This CDR3 is CASSWGWEAQPQHF. The CDR3 nucleotides read TGTGCCAGCTCCTGGGGGTGGGAGGCTCAGCCCCAGCATTTT.